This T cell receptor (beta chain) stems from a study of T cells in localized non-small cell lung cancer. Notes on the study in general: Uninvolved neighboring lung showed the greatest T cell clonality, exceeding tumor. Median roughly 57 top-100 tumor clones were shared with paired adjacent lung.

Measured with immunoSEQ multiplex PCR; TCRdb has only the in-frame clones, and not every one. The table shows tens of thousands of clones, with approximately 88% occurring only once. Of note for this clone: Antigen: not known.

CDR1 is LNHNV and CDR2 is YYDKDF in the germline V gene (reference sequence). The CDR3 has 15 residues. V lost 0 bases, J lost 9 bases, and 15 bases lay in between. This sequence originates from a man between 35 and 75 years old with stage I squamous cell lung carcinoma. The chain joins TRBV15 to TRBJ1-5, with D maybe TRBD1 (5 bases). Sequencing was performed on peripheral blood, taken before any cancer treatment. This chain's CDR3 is CATSRETFGGGPQHF. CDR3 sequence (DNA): TGTGCCACCAGCAGAGAAACATTCGGCGGGGGGCCCCAGCATTTT.